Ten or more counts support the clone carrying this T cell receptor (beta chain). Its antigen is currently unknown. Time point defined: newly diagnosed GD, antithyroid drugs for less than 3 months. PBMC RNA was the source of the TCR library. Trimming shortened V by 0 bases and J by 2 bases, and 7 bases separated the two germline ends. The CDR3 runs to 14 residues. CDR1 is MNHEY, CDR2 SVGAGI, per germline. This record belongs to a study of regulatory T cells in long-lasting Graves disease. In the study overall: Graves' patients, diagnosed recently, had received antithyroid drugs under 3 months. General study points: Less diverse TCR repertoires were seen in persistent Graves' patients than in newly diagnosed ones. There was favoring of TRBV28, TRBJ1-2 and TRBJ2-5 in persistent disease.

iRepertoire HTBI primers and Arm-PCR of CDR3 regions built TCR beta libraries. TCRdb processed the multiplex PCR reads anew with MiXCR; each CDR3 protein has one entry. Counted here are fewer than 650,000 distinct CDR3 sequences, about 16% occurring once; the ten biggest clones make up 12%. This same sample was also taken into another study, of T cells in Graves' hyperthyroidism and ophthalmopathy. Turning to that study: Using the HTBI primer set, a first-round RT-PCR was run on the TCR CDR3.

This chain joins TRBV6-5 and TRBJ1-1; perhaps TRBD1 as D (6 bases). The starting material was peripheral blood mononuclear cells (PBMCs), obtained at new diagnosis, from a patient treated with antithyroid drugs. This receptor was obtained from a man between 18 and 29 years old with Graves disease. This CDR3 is CASSYSGGNTEAFF. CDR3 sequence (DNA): TGTGCCAGCAGTTACTCAGGGGGTAACACTGAAGCTTTCTTT.